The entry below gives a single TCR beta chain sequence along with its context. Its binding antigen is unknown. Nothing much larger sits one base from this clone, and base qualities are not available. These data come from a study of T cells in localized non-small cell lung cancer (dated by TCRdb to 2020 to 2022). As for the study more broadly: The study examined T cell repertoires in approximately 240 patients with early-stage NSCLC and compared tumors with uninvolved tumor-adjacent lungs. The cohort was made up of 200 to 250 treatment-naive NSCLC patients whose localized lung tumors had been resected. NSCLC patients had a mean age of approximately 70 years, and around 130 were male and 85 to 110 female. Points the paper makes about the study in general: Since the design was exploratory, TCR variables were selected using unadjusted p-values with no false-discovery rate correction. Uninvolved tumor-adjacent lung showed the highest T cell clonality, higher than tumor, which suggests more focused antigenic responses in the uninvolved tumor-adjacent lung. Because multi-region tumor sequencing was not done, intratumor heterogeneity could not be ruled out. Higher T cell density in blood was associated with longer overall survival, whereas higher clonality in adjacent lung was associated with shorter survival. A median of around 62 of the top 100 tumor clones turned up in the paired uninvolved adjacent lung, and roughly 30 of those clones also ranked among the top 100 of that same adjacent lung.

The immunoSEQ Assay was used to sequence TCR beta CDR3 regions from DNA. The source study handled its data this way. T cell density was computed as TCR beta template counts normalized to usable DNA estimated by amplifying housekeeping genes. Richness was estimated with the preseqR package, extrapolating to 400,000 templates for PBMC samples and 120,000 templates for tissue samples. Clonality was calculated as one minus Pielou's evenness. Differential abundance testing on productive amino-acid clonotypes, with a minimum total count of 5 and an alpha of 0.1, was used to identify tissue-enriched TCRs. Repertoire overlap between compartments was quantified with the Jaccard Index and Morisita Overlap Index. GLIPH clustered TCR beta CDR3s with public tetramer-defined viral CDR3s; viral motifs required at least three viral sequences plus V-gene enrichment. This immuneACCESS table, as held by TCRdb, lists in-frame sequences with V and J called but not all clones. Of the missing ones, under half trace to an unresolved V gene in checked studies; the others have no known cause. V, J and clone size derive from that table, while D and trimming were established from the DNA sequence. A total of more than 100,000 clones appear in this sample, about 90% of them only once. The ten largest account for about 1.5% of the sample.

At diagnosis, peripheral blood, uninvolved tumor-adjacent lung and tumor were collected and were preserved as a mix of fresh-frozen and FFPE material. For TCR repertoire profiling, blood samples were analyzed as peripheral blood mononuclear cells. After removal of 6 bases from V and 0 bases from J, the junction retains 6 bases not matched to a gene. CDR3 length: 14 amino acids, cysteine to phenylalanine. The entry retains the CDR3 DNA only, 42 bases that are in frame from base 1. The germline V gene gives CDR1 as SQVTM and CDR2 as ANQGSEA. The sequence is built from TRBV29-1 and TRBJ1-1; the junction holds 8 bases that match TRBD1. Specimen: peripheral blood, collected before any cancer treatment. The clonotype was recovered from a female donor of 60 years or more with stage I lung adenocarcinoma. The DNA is TGCAGCGTAGGGACAGGTGCGATGAACACTGAAGCTTTCTTT. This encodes CSVGTGAMNTEAFF.